This T cell receptor (beta chain) derives from a study of neurological immune-mediated disorders (dated by TCRdb to between 2018 and 2020). In the study overall: Among the 34 multiple sclerosis patients, relapsing-remitting MS was present in approximately 31 and secondary progressive MS was present in 3. Peripheral blood TCR-beta repertoires from patients with HTLV-I-associated myelopathy (HAM/TSP), patients with multiple sclerosis, and healthy controls were compared in the study using UMI-based sequencing. The 95 to 120 TCR-beta libraries included longitudinal samples, technical triplicates and paired sorted CD4+ and CD8+ T-cell subsets alongside PBMC samples. Of the approximately 70 subjects in the cohort, about 14 were HAM/TSP patients, roughly 35 were multiple sclerosis patients, and some 20 were healthy controls. Summary of the overall study and its limitations: No association of the MS cluster with clinical or MRI features was observed, and the need for larger cohorts was stated by the authors. Expanded clones from different subjects shared no identical CDR3 amino acid sequences, which suggests that TCR-beta repertoires were private in all groups. TCR clonal expansion was highest in HAM/TSP patients and lowest in MS patients, with MS patients falling below even healthy controls. Repertoires from 18 of 34 MS patients were grouped by phylogenetic analysis into a cluster of related CDR3 sequences, suggesting a possible repertoire-level signature.

The germline V gene (reference sequence) supplies CDR1 DFQATT and CDR2 SNEGSKA. From V the trimming removes 6 bases and from J it removes 4 bases, while the gene matches leave 9 bases of the junction unaccounted for. The CDR3 contains 14 residues, cysteine and phenylalanine counted. Left in the record is the CDR3 DNA by itself, 42 bases read in frame from the first base. cDNA synthesis used template-switch 5'RACE with a primer carrying a 10-nucleotide random unique molecular identifier tagging each TCR transcript. Over 170 million TCR-beta sequences, covering 15-18 subjects, were produced in each sequencing run. The RNeasy kit was used for extraction of total RNA. TCR-beta VDJ regions were amplified with primers for the TCR constant region and the 5'RACE anchor, using the KAPA Real-time Library Amplification kit. A first PCR added sample indexes and Illumina adaptors, and a second PCR then raised library yield. After Ampure bead purification, the TCR product of roughly 650 bp was size-selected on a 2% E-gel SizeSelection system. Before pooling, library quality was checked on a Bioanalyzer, concentration was measured with Qubit, and libraries were quantified with the Kapa Library Quantification kit. Paired-end 2 x 150 bp sequencing of the libraries was performed on an Illumina HiSeq 2500. To increase sequence diversity, about 23-30% phiX was spiked into each library pool. The authors' pipeline ran thus. Quality-filtered reads were processed with the UMI-based MiGEC pipeline, and over 75% of raw TCR sequences were removed by the MiGEC pipeline during error correction. VDJ genes were aligned to IMGT germline references, and clonotypes were defined by unique CDR3 amino acid sequence plus V-J genes. Clonal expansion, Shannon diversity, and CDR3 relatedness (CalcPairwiseDistances, ClusterSamples) were evaluated with VDJtools, and phylogenetic trees were built with CLCbio workbench. Clones with at least 8 unique UMIs were defined as expanded, with this threshold being based on coefficient-of-variation modelling across technical triplicates. The raw public reads went through TCRdb reprocessing: fastp at Q25, MiXCR clone calling, in-frame beta chains kept. Duplicate CDR3 protein sequences are folded into a single record with the most common DNA and genes. For this entry, the V and J calls and clone size follow TCRdb and not the study's own pipeline. Here the sample has 70,000 or so distinct CDR3 sequences; 5.2% occur a single time. The ten top clones hold 2.8% of the sample.

Libraries from unsorted PBMCs were made from 2 million PBMCs kept in RNAlater at -80 degrees C until RNA extraction. The multiple sclerosis patients were enrolled in a US clinical protocol that used magnetic resonance imaging to evaluate disease progression. Peripheral blood was subjected to Ficoll-Hypaque density gradient centrifugation to isolate PBMCs, which were then cryopreserved in liquid nitrogen. This clonotype was seen many times. Its antigen target is currently unknown. The input lacks base qualities; no much larger clone sits a single base away. The sequencing input was PBMCs. The rearrangement combines TRBV20-1 with TRBJ2-5; 9 nucleotides in the junction match TRBD1. The clonotype was recovered from a woman aged 30 to 39 with multiple sclerosis. The DNA reads TGCAGTGCACCCCGACAGGGGGAACGAGAGACCCAGTACTTC. The encoded protein is CSAPRQGERETQYF.